This is a list of T cell receptor beta chains from one sample in a study of monozygotic twins with inflammatory bowel disease. TCRdb re-called the 5' RACE reads; every CDR3 protein appears as one record, without DNA. This table holds about 380,000 distinct CDR3 sequences. The sample was blood. These receptor sequences come from a human donor with ulcerative colitis or Crohn's disease, or a healthy co-twin of an affected twin (not recorded which). Each CDR3 is given with its conserved first and last residue.

V gene,J gene,CDR3 length,CDR3 protein
TRBV4-3,TRBJ2-3,15,CASSQEWRGQDTQYF
TRBV12-3/TRBV12-4,TRBJ2-1,13,CASSPMGFNEQFF
TRBV7-3,TRBJ2-2,17,CASSLSPYAGRSGELFF
TRBV9,TRBJ1-2,15,CASSVGGLDGYGYTF
TRBV25-1,TRBJ2-3,16,CASSASASGLSDTQYF
TRBV20-1,TRBJ2-1,16,CSARGGLAGVYNEQFF
TRBV6-2/TRBV6-3,TRBJ2-2,15,CASDSGLVGSGELFF
TRBV15,TRBJ2-2,18,CATSREGLAGENTGELFF
TRBV11-2,TRBJ1-6,13,CASSFSYNSPLHF
TRBV6-9,TRBJ1-5,14,CASSCPDSNQPQHF
TRBV29-1,TRBJ2-1,14,CSVEGGARADEQFF
TRBV12-3/TRBV12-4,TRBJ2-7,15,CASSFGGLPNYEQYF
TRBV5-1,TRBJ2-2,16,CASSLAVPEGTGELFF
TRBV6-2/TRBV6-3,TRBJ2-1,14,CASSYLPLDNEQFF
TRBV5-1,TRBJ2-3,17,CASSVRPFSTSTDTQYF
TRBV20-1,TRBJ2-1,14,CSAEDRGLSNEQFF
TRBV10-3,TRBJ1-1,15,CAISESLLDRRRAFF
TRBV4-3,TRBJ2-6,19,CASSQDFGTSNSGANVLTF
TRBV9,TRBJ2-3,12,CASNAYTDTQYF
TRBV30,TRBJ2-7,15,CAWSARTTGDYEQYF
TRBV18,TRBJ1-1,16,CASSPLGTGARAEAFF
TRBV20-1,TRBJ2-5,14,CSAGEIRGQETQYF
TRBV5-4,TRBJ1-2,15,CASSLEEGQGDGYTF
TRBV7-9,TRBJ2-7,16,CASSSRLAGSSYEQYF
TRBV15,TRBJ2-5,14,CATSVARSQETQYF
TRBV6-4,TRBJ1-3,18,CASSGRKVGGESGNTIYF
TRBV6-5,TRBJ1-4,15,CASSYNHAGTEKLFF